The rows below give T cell receptor beta chains drawn from one sample of a study of cytomegalovirus exposure and HLA in healthy donors. Only in-frame clones appear in the TCRdb table, and some are missing; sequencing was by immunoSEQ multiplex PCR. The repertoire holds 130,000 to 150,000 clones, with 64% as singletons. Sequenced input: PBMCs. These receptors all stem from a woman in her thirties in good health and CMV-seropositive. Both conserved end residues are part of each CDR3. Each record gives: D gene, V gene, J gene, clone size, CDR3 protein, CDR3 DNA. The D gene is left open where the match is weak. Size values are once, few and many counts, or a class for expanded clones, and some rows have none.

>NA|TRBV6-1|TRBJ2-7|few
CASTQDRRAYEQYF
TGTGCCAGCACCCAAGACAGGCGAGCCTACGAGCAGTACTTC
>TRBD2|TRBV4-1|TRBJ2-1|few
CASSQDSSGRLNEQFF
TGCGCCAGCAGCCAAGACTCTAGCGGGAGGCTAAATGAGCAGTTCTTC
>TRBD1|TRBV9|TRBJ1-2|NA
CASSVERQGGYGYTF
TGTGCCAGCAGCGTAGAACGACAGGGGGGATATGGCTACACCTTC
>NA|TRBV2|TRBJ1-2|NA
CASSEQLFYGYTF
TGTGCCAGCAGTGAGCAGTTATTCTATGGCTACACCTTC
>NA|TRBV5-1|TRBJ2-6|once
CASHLGDSSGANVLTF
TGCGCCAGCCACCTAGGGGATTCCTCTGGGGCCAACGTCCTGACTTTC
>TRBD1|TRBV6-6|TRBJ1-2|few
CASSYGDGTGNGYTF
TGTGCCAGCAGTTACGGGGACGGGACAGGGAATGGCTACACCTTC
>NA|TRBV2|TRBJ1-5|NA
CASSLRLISLDQPQHF
TGTGCCAGCAGTTTAAGACTGATAAGTTTAGATCAGCCCCAGCATTTT
>NA|TRBV5-4|TRBJ1-4|NA
CASSFGGVTNEKLFF
TGTGCCAGCAGCTTCGGGGGTGTGACTAATGAAAAACTGTTTTTT
>TRBD1|TRBV7-9|TRBJ2-5|few
CASSAQGTLETQYF
TGTGCCAGCAGCGCACAGGGGACGCTAGAGACCCAGTACTTC
>NA|TRBV5-5|TRBJ1-4|few
CASSLVLGQGPEKLFF
TGTGCCAGCAGCTTGGTTTTGGGCCAGGGCCCTGAAAAACTGTTTTTT
>TRBD2|TRBV11-2|TRBJ2-3|few
CASSRHKGLAGGPRDTQYF
TGTGCCAGCAGCCGACACAAAGGACTAGCGGGGGGGCCCAGAGATACGCAGTATTTT
>TRBD2|TRBV7-2|TRBJ2-5|once
CASKEGLAVQETQYF
TGTGCCAGCAAGGAAGGACTAGCGGTACAAGAGACCCAGTACTTC
>NA|TRBV27|TRBJ2-1|few
CASSLDSRSEQFF
TGTGCCAGCAGTTTGGACTCACGGAGTGAGCAGTTCTTC
>NA|TRBV28|TRBJ1-1|NA
CASSSRAWDMNTEAFF
TGTGCCAGCAGTTCCAGGGCTTGGGACATGAACACTGAAGCTTTCTTT
>TRBD2|TRBV9|TRBJ2-7|NA
CASKVGTSPTEEQYF
TGTGCCAGCAAGGTAGGGACTAGCCCCACGGAAGAGCAGTACTTC
>NA|TRBV7-8|TRBJ1-1|NA
CASSHRWMRSNTEAFF
TGTGCCAGCAGCCACCGGTGGATGAGGTCGAACACTGAAGCTTTCTTT
>NA|TRBV5-1|TRBJ2-7|NA
CASSHMDSRDEQYF
TGCGCCAGCAGCCATATGGACAGTCGAGACGAGCAGTACTTC
>NA|TRBV27|TRBJ2-7|NA
CASSTTRLTLSEQYF
TGTGCCAGCAGTACTACTAGGTTAACCTTATCCGAGCAGTACTTC
>NA|TRBV30|TRBJ2-2|few
CAWRGVIDTGELFF
TGTGCCTGGAGAGGGGTGATCGACACCGGGGAGCTGTTTTTT
>NA|TRBV6-6|TRBJ1-5|NA
CASIGGGGLNQPQHF
TGTGCCAGCATTGGGGGCGGTGGGTTGAATCAGCCCCAGCATTTT
>NA|TRBV6-1|TRBJ2-2|few
CASTYYTGELFF
TGTGCCAGCACCTATTACACCGGGGAGCTGTTTTTT
>NA|TRBV10-3|TRBJ2-7|NA
CAISDRESYEQYF
TGTGCCATCAGTGACCGGGAATCCTACGAGCAGTACTTC
>NA|TRBV28|TRBJ1-1|NA
CASPGQSMNTEAFF
TGTGCCAGCCCGGGACAAAGCATGAACACTGAAGCTTTCTTT
>NA|TRBV15|TRBJ1-2|few
CATSGHRTGYTF
TGTGCCACCAGCGGCCACAGGACCGGCTACACCTTC
>NA|TRBV27|TRBJ2-1|NA
CASSSPGSYNEQFF
TGTGCCAGCAGTAGTCCGGGATCGTACAATGAGCAGTTCTTC
>TRBD1|TRBV18|TRBJ1-4|few
CASSPDRGHEKLFF
TGTGCCAGCTCGCCTGACAGGGGCCATGAAAAACTGTTTTTT
>NA|TRBV11-3|TRBJ2-1|NA
CASSLILGEQFF
TGTGCCAGCAGCTTAATTCTCGGTGAGCAGTTCTTC
>TRBD1|TRBV6-1|TRBJ1-1|NA
CASSATGGQNTEAFF
TGTGCCAGCAGCGCTACAGGGGGCCAGAACACTGAAGCTTTCTTT
>TRBD2|TRBV29-1|TRBJ2-3|NA
CSVELTSVPDTQYF
TGCAGCGTTGAACTTACTAGCGTGCCAGATACGCAGTATTTT
>NA|TRBV6-6|TRBJ1-1|NA
CASSPVLGGNTEAFF
TGTGCCAGCAGCCCCGTTTTAGGAGGGAACACTGAAGCTTTCTTT
>TRBD1|TRBV20-1|TRBJ2-7|NA
CSAWDSYEQYF
TGCAGTGCCTGGGACAGCTACGAGCAGTACTTC
>NA|TRBV7-9|TRBJ2-3|NA
CASSLSGGTDTQYF
TGTGCCAGCAGCTTATCCGGGGGCACAGATACGCAGTATTTT
>TRBD2|TRBV28|TRBJ2-1|many
CASTSLAGVYNEQFF
TGTGCCAGCACCTCACTAGCGGGTGTCTACAATGAGCAGTTCTTC